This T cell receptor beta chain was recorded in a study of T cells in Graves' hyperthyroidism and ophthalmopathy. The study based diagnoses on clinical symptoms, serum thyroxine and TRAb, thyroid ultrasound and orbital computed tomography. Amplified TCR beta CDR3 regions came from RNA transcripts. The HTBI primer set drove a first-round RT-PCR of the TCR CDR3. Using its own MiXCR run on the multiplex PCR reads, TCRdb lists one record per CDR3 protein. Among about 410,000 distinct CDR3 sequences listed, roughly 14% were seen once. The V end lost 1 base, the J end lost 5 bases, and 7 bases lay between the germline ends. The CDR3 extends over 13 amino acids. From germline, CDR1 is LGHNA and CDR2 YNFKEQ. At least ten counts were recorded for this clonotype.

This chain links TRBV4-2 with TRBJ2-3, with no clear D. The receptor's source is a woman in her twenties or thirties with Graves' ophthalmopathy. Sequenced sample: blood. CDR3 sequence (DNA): TGTGCCAGCAGCCAAGTTGTGGGAGATACGCAGTATTTT. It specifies CASSQVVGDTQYF.